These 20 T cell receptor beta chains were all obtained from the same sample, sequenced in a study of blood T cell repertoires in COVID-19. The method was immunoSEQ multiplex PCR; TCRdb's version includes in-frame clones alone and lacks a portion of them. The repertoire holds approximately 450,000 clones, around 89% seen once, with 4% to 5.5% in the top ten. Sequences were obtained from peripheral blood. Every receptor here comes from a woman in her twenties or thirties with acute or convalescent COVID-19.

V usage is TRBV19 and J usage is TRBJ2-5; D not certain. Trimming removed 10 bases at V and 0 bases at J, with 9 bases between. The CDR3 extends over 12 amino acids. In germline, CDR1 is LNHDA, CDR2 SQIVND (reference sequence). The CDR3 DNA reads TGTGCCACGTCGGTGAACCAAGAGACCCAGTACTTC. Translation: CATSVNQETQYF.

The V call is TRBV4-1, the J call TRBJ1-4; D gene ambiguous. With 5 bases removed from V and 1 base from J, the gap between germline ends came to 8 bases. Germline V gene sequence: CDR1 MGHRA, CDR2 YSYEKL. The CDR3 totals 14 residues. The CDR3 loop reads CASSIAGTNEKLFF. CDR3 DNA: TGCGCCAGCAGCATTGCAGGAACTAATGAAAAACTGTTTTTT.

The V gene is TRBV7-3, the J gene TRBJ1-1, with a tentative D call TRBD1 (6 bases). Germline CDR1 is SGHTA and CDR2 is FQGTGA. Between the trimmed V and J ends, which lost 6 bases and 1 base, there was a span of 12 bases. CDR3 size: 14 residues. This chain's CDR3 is CASSSGARNTEAFF. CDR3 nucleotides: TGTGCCAGCAGTTCAGGGGCCAGGAACACTGAAGCTTTCTTT.

The CDR3 coding sequence is TGTGCCAGCAGCTTAGCGGGGCCTGGGGCCAACGTCCTGACTTTC. Protein sequence: CASSLAGPGANVLTF. The gene calls are TRBV11-1 and TRBJ2-6, with D tentatively TRBD1 (5 bases). Trimming removed 0 bases from V and 2 bases from J, with 5 bases in between. CDR1 is SGHAT and CDR2 is FQDESV in the germline V gene (reference sequence). The CDR3 spans 15 residues.

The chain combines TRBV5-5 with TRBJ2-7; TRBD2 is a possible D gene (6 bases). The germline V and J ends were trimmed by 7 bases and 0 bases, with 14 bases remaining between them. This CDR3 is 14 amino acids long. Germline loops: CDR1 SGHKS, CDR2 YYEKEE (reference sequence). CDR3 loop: CASRFGGASYEQYF. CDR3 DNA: TGTGCCAGCCGTTTCGGCGGGGCCTCCTACGAGCAGTACTTC. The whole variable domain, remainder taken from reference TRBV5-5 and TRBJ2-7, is DAGVTQSPTHLIKTRGQQVTLRCSPISGHKSVSWYQQVLGQGPQFIFQYYEKEERGRGNFPDRFSARQFPNYSSELNVNALLLGDSALYLCASRFGGASYEQYFGPGTRLTVT.

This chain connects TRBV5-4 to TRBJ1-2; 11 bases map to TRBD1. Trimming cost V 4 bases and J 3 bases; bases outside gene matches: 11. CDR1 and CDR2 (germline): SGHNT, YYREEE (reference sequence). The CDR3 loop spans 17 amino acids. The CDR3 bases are TGTGCCAGCAGCCCCGGGACAGGGGGTTCTTTTTACTATGGCTACACCTTC. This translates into CASSPGTGGSFYYGYTF.

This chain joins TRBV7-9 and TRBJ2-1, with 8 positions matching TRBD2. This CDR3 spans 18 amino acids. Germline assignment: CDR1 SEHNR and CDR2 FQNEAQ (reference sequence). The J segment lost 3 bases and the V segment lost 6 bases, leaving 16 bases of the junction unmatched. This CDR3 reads CASRKSYGLALVYNEQFF. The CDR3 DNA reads TGTGCCAGCAGAAAATCGTACGGACTAGCATTAGTCTACAATGAGCAGTTCTTC. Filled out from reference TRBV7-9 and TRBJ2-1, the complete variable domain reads DTGVSQNPRHKITKRGQNVTFRCDPISEHNRLYWYRQTLGQGPEFLTYFQNEAQLEKSRLLSDRFSAERPKGSFSTLEIQRTEQGDSAMYLCASRKSYGLALVYNEQFFGPGTRLTVL.

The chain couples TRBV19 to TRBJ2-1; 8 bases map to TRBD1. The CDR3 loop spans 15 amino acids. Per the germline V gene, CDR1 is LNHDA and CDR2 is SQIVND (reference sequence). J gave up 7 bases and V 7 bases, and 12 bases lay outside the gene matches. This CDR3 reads CASMPRGRFGNEQFF. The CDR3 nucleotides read TGTGCCAGTATGCCCAGGGGGCGATTTGGGAATGAGCAGTTCTTC.

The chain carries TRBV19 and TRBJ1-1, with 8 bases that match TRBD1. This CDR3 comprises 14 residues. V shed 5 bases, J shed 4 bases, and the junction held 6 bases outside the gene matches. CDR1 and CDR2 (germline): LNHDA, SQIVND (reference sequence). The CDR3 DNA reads TGTGCCAGTAGTGCTGGACAGGGCGGCACTGAAGCTTTCTTT. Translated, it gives CASSAGQGGTEAFF.

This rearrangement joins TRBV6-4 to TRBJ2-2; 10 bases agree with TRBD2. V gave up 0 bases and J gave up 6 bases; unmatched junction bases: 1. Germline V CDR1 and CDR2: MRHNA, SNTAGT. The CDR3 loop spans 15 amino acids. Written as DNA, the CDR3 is TGTGCCAGCAGTGACTCAGCGGGGGGGCCCGGGGAGCTGTTTTTT. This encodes CASSDSAGGPGELFF.

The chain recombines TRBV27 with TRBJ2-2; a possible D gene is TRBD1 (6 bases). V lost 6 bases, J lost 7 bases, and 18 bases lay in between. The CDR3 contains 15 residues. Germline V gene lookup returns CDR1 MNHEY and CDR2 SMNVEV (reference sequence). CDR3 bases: TGTGCCAGCAGGCGGACAGCCCGATACCTCGGGGAGCTGTTTTTT. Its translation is CASRRTARYLGELFF.

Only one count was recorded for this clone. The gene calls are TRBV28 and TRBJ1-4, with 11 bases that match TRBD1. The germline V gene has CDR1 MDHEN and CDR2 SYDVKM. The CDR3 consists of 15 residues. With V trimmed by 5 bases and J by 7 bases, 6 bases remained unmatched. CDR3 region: CASSKSGTGGEKLFF. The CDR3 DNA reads TGTGCCAGCAGTAAATCCGGGACAGGGGGTGAAAAACTGTTTTTT.

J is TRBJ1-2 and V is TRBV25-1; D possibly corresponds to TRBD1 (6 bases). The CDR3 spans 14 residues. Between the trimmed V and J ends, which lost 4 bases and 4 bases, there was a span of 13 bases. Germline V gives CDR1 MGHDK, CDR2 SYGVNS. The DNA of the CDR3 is TGTGCCAGCAGTGTTAGGACAGAGACCTATGGCTACACCTTC. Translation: CASSVRTETYGYTF.

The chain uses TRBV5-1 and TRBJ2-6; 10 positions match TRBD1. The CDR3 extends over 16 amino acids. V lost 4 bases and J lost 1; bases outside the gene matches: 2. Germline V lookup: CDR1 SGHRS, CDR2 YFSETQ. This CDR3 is CASSLGQGSGANVLTF. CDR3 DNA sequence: TGCGCCAGCAGCCTGGGACAGGGGTCTGGGGCCAACGTCCTGACTTTC.

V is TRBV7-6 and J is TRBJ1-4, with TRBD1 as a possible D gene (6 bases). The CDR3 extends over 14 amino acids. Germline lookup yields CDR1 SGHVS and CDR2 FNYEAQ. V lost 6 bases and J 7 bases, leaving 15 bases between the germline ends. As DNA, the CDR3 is TGTGCCAGCAGTTCAGGACAGTGGAGTGAAAAACTGTTTTTT. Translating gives CASSSGQWSEKLFF.

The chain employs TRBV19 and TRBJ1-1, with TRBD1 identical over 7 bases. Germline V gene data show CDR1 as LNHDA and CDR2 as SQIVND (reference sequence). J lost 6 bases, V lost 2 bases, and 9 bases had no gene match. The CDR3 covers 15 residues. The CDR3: CASSIPRGSIAEAFF. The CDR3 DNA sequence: TGTGCCAGTAGTATACCCAGGGGGAGTATCGCTGAAGCTTTCTTT.

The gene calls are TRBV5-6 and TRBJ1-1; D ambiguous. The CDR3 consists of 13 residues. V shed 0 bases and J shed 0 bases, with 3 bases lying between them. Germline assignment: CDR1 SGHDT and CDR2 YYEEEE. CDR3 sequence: CASSLVVNTEAFF. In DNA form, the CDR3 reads TGTGCCAGCAGCTTGGTAGTGAACACTGAAGCTTTCTTT.

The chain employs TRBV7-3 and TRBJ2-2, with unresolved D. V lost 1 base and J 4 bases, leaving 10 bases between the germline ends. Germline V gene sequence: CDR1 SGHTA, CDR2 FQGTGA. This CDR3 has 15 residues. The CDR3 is CASSLRQPGTGELFF. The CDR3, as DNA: TGTGCCAGCAGCTTAAGGCAGCCGGGCACCGGGGAGCTGTTTTTT.

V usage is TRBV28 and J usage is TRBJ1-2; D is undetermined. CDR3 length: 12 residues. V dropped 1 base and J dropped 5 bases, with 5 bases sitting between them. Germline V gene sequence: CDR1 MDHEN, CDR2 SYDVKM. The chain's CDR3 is CASSLLEYGYTF. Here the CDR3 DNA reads TGTGCCAGCAGTTTATTGGAGTATGGCTACACCTTC.

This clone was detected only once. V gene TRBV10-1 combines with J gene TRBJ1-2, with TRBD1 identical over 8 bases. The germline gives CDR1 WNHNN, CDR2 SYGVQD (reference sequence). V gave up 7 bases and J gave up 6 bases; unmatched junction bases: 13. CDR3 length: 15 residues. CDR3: CASKGPRQGTDGYTF. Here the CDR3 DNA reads TGCGCCAGCAAAGGGCCAAGACAGGGGACGGATGGCTACACCTTC.